The entry that follows covers one TCR beta chain sequence. Other DNA sequences within the sample encode an identical CDR3. These data are taken from a study of blood T cell repertoires in COVID-19. Study in general: T cells, B-cell-depleted T cells, or PBMCs supplied cDNA or gDNA.

As processed by the authors: Amplifying reference gene primers gave estimates of nucleated cell counts. Method: immunoSEQ multiplex PCR; TCRdb's copy keeps in-frame clones and lacks some. V, J and clone size reflect that table, while D and trimming were determined from the DNA. The table lists some 370,000 clones, roughly 86% of them singletons. Germline V gene data show CDR1 as MNHEY and CDR2 as SVGAGI. The CDR3 loop spans 13 amino acids. The V end was cut by 2 bases, the J end by 4 bases, with 7 bases between. The sequencing input was peripheral blood. This TCR derives from a woman in her thirties with COVID-19, enrolled during active disease. This chain uses TRBV6-5 with TRBJ2-3, with D possibly matching TRBD2 (5 bases). CDR3 region: CASSYGGPDTQYF. The CDR3 nucleotides are TGTGCCAGCAGTTACGGAGGCCCAGATACGCAGTATTTT.